The 32 T cell receptor beta chains below all came from one sample that was sequenced in a study of post-analysis software for immune sequencing data. Study-wide points: Five TRBV segments were significantly more frequent in patients than in controls. TRBV5-6, TRBV5-1 and TRBV20-1 were among these segments.

Their antigen targets remain unknown. The library was made from cDNA and included unique molecular identifiers. TCRdb independently ran MiXCR on the PCR reads; one entry per CDR3 protein. The sample consists of some 800,000 distinct CDR3 sequences, 35% to 55% of them appearing once. The specimen sequenced was blood. The receptors come from a girl under 18 with multiple sclerosis.

The genes are TRBV3-1 and TRBJ1-1, with D maybe TRBD1 (6 bases). Germline V gene sequence: CDR1 LGHDT, CDR2 YNNKEL (reference sequence). There are 14 residues in the CDR3. V was trimmed by 4 bases and J by 1 base, leaving 10 bases between them. In DNA, the CDR3 is TGTGCCAGCAGCCGCCCGGACAGGAACACTGAAGCTTTCTTT. It is translated as CASSRPDRNTEAFF.

The chain has TRBV29-1 and TRBJ2-7; TRBD1 is a possible D gene (6 bases). Germline-derived CDR1 and CDR2 are SQVTM and ANQGSEA. The CDR3 is 15 residues long. V dropped 5 bases and J dropped 3 bases, with 20 bases sitting between them. The CDR3 loop reads CSVLGTAGDSYEQYF. The CDR3 DNA reads TGCAGCGTTTTGGGGACGGCAGGGGATAGCTACGAGCAGTACTTC.

The chain recombines TRBV12-5 with TRBJ1-5; unclear D gene. CDR1 is LGHNT, CDR2 FRNRAP, per germline. Trimming left V 4 bases short and J 4 bases short, with 14 bases between. This CDR3 is built from 15 residues. CDR3 DNA: TGTGCTAGTGGTTCCTCGACAATAGGGAATCAGCCCCAGCATTTT. As protein: CASGSSTIGNQPQHF.

The rearrangement joins TRBV6-2 or TRBV6-3 to TRBJ1-1; D is unclear. Trimming pared 6 bases from V and 1 base from J, leaving 12 bases between. Per the germline V gene, CDR1 is MNHEY and CDR2 is SVGEGT. This CDR3 spans 14 amino acids. CDR3 sequence (DNA): TGTGCCAGCAGGATAGGTTCTCCGAACACTGAAGCTTTCTTT. Translated: CASRIGSPNTEAFF.

The V and J genes are TRBV6-2 or TRBV6-3 and TRBJ2-5, with D tentatively TRBD2 (6 bases). In germline, CDR1 is MNHEY, CDR2 SVGEGT. CDR3 length: 17 residues. V was trimmed by 5 bases and J by 4 bases, leaving 23 bases between them. The CDR3 sequence: CASSRPMGLSFGETQYF. The CDR3 DNA is TGTGCCAGCAGTCGTCCCATGGGACTCAGCTTCGGAGAGACCCAGTACTTC.

CDR3 residues: CASSQEVGGNEQFF. As DNA, the CDR3 is TGTGCCAGCAGCCAAGAGGTTGGCGGGAATGAGCAGTTCTTC. The chain links TRBV3-1 to TRBJ2-1; possible D gene TRBD2, 5 bases. Trimming removed 0 bases from V and 7 bases from J, with 10 bases in between. Germline V CDR1 and CDR2: LGHDT, YNNKEL (reference sequence). This CDR3 region has 14 residues.

The chain has TRBV20-1 and TRBJ2-1; possibly TRBD1 for D (6 bases). Per the germline V gene, CDR1 is DFQATT and CDR2 is SNEGSKA (reference sequence). CDR3 size: 15 residues. The V and J ends lost 3 bases and 3 bases respectively, with 15 bases between them. CDR3 DNA: TGCAGTGCTAGTTTGTACCTAGGGGGCTACAATGAGCAGTTCTTC. This gives the protein CSASLYLGGYNEQFF.

The chain uses TRBV10-3 and TRBJ2-7, with a possible D match to TRBD2 (5 bases). Per germline, CDR1 ENHRY and CDR2 SYGVKD. This CDR3 is 14 amino acids long. The germline V and J ends were trimmed by 0 bases and 3 bases, with 9 bases remaining between them. The CDR3 region is CAISESSADYEQYF. CDR3 nucleotide sequence: TGTGCCATCAGTGAGTCTAGCGCAGACTACGAGCAGTACTTC.

This rearrangement joins TRBV15 to TRBJ1-2, with unresolved D. Trimming took off 4 bases at V and 0 bases at J, with 9 bases between the two ends. The length of the CDR3 is 14 residues. Germline CDR1 reads LNHNV; CDR2 reads YYDKDF (reference sequence). CDR3 in amino acids: CATSIGRPNYGYTF. CDR3 sequence (DNA): TGTGCCACCAGCATCGGGCGCCCTAACTATGGCTACACCTTC.

This clonotype came up a few times. This chain connects TRBV10-3 to TRBJ2-1; 9 bases are a match to TRBD2. The CDR3 runs 14 residues. Trimming removed 3 bases from V and 9 bases from J; junction bases left unmatched: 6. The V gene's germline CDR1 is ENHRY and CDR2 SYGVKD. CDR3 nucleotide sequence: TGTGCCATCAGTGAAGGACTAGCGTGGGGTGAGCAGTTCTTC. This sequence encodes CAISEGLAWGEQFF.

This clonotype was counted a single time. The chain employs TRBV5-1 and TRBJ2-1; D is tentatively TRBD1 or TRBD2 (5 bases each). The germline gives CDR1 SGHRS, CDR2 YFSETQ. This CDR3 is 16 amino acids long. V gave up 0 bases and J gave up 2 bases, with 12 bases separating them. The CDR3 spells CASSLARDPPYNEQFF. For the CDR3, the DNA is TGCGCCAGCAGCTTGGCCCGGGACCCCCCCTACAATGAGCAGTTCTTC.

This chain connects TRBV5-1 to TRBJ1-1, with 9 positions matching TRBD1. The V gene's germline CDR1 is SGHRS and CDR2 YFSETQ. With V trimmed by 1 base and J by 3 bases, 1 base remained unmatched. This CDR3 has 14 residues. The CDR3 here is CASSLWTGDTEAFF. The CDR3 coding sequence is TGCGCCAGCAGCTTGTGGACAGGGGACACTGAAGCTTTCTTT.

The genes are TRBV12-3 or TRBV12-4 and TRBJ2-5; 7 bases map to TRBD1. Losses at the gene ends were 3 bases for V and 5 bases for J; bases not matched to a gene: 6. The CDR3 has 14 residues. CDR3 DNA: TGTGCCAGCAGTTTTGAAGGGGGCCGGGAGACCCAGTACTTC. It yields the protein CASSFEGGRETQYF.

The chain combines TRBV10-3 with TRBJ2-1, with D perhaps TRBD2 (6 bases). The V and J ends lost 6 bases and 2 bases respectively, with 23 bases between them. The germline CDR1 and CDR2 sequences are ENHRY and SYGVKD. CDR3 size: 18 residues. The CDR3 DNA follows: TGTGCCATCAGGGAATTCCCGGTTGGGACTCAAACCTACAATGAGCAGTTCTTC. This encodes CAIREFPVGTQTYNEQFF.

The CDR3 sequence: CASSPPMAGGPLDTQYF. The CDR3 DNA follows: TGTGCCAGCTCACCACCGATGGCGGGAGGGCCCTTGGATACGCAGTATTTT. J is TRBJ2-3 and V is TRBV18, with 9 positions matching TRBD2. The CDR3 length is 17 residues. In germline, CDR1 is KGHSH, CDR2 LQKENI. The J segment lost 6 bases and the V segment lost 0 bases, leaving 10 bases of the junction unmatched.

This clonotype was counted only a few times. The chain uses TRBV7-3 and TRBJ2-5; 7 bases match TRBD2. Germline CDR1 and CDR2: SGHTA and FQGTGA. V lost 4 bases and J lost 5; bases outside the gene matches: 7. The CDR3 covers 14 residues. CDR3 protein: CASSSSGTMETQYF. The CDR3 DNA reads as TGTGCCAGCAGCTCCTCAGGGACTATGGAGACCCAGTACTTC.

This clonotype has just a few counts. CDR3 region: CASSPRGRSQETQYF. CDR3 in DNA: TGTGCCAGCAGCCCTCGGGGGCGTAGCCAAGAGACCCAGTACTTC. V usage is TRBV3-1 and J usage is TRBJ2-5, with D possibly being TRBD1 or TRBD2 (6 bases each). CDR1 LGHDT and CDR2 YNNKEL come from the germline V gene (reference sequence). V was pared by 4 bases and J by 1 base, with 13 bases between. This CDR3 is 15 amino acids long.

A word on this clonotype: The final CDR3 position lacks the conserved phenylalanine or tryptophan, pointing to a likely read error. The chain employs TRBV28 and TRBJ2-5, with D maybe TRBD2 (5 bases). This CDR3 region has 16 residues. Deletions cut 4 bases from V and 1 base from J, with 16 bases between. The germline V gene has CDR1 MDHEN and CDR2 SYDVKM. CDR3 sequence reads: CASSYSGRGLQETQYC. In nucleotides, the CDR3 is TGTGCCAGCAGTTACAGCGGCAGAGGCCTCCAAGAGACCCAGTACTGC.

This clonotype was recorded a few times. The CDR3 region has the DNA TGTGCCATCAGTGAGTCCCGGGGGTTCAGAAACATTCAGTACTTC. Translation: CAISESRGFRNIQYF. The chain carries TRBV10-3 and TRBJ2-4; maybe TRBD2 (6 bases). V lost 0 bases and J lost 6, with 12 bases in between. Germline V gene sequence: CDR1 ENHRY, CDR2 SYGVKD. This CDR3 has 15 residues.

This chain uses TRBV12-3 or TRBV12-4 with TRBJ1-5; 9 bases map to TRBD1. J gave up 6 bases and V 3 bases, and 9 bases lay outside the gene matches. CDR3 length: 16 amino acids. The CDR3 loop reads CASSFIWDREGQPQHF. In nucleotides, the CDR3 is TGTGCCAGCAGTTTTATCTGGGACAGGGAGGGTCAGCCCCAGCATTTT.

This sequence joins TRBV7-8 and TRBJ2-7, with D unresolved. The germline V gene encodes CDR1 SGHVS and CDR2 FQNEAQ. The CDR3 length is 14 residues. V lost 1 base to trimming and J lost 7 bases, with 14 bases between them. The CDR3 nucleotides read TGTGCCAGCAGCTTAGTTGGGCAGAACAATGAGCAGTACTTC. Its translation is CASSLVGQNNEQYF.

This clonotype occurred a few times. This rearrangement joins TRBV7-9 to TRBJ2-3; D is unresolved. Germline values: CDR1 SEHNR, CDR2 FQNEAQ (reference sequence). With 4 bases removed from V and 2 bases from J, the gap between germline ends came to 7 bases. This CDR3 contains 13 residues. The CDR3 DNA reads as TGTGCCAGCAGCTCCGACCTCACAGATACGCAGTATTTT. Its translation is CASSSDLTDTQYF. The whole variable domain, filled in from reference TRBV7-9 and TRBJ2-3, reads DTGVSQNPRHKITKRGQNVTFRCDPISEHNRLYWYRQTLGQGPEFLTYFQNEAQLEKSRLLSDRFSAERPKGSFSTLEIQRTEQGDSAMYLCASSSDLTDTQYFGPGTRLTVL.

This clonotype was found a few times. The chain links TRBV21-1 to TRBJ2-7; the D segment call TRBD2 is taken from the table without a DNA check. TRBV21-1 is flagged as a pseudogene. This CDR3 has 19 residues. CDR3 residues: CASSPCGLAGGLSSYEQYF. Here the CDR3 DNA reads TGTGCCAGCAGCCCCTGTGGACTAGCGGGAGGGCTAAGCTCCTACGAGCAGTACTTC.

The chain has TRBV6-7 and TRBJ2-1, with D possibly matching TRBD1 (7 bases). TRBV6-7 carries the ORF label, with uncertain function. This CDR3 has 16 residues. The V and J ends lost 6 bases and 0 bases respectively, with 15 bases between them. The CDR3: CASSPRGAGSYNEQFF. As DNA, the CDR3 is TGTGCCAGCAGCCCCAGGGGGGCTGGCTCCTACAATGAGCAGTTCTTC.

V and J are TRBV29-1 and TRBJ1-1; 8 nucleotides agree with TRBD1. V dropped 7 bases and J dropped 3; count of bases not matched to a gene: 4. Germline CDR1 and CDR2: SQVTM and ANQGSEA. The CDR3 extends over 12 amino acids. The CDR3 loop reads CSAEDRDTEAFF. Here the CDR3 DNA reads TGCAGCGCAGAGGACAGGGACACTGAAGCTTTCTTT.

The chain couples TRBV21-1 to TRBJ2-4. TRBV21-1 corresponds to a pseudogene. The CDR3 has 16 amino acids. In nucleotides, the CDR3 is TGTGCCAGCAGCAGAGAAGGAGACCGGGCCAAAAACATTCAGTACTTC. This sequence encodes CASSREGDRAKNIQYF.

The chain employs TRBV6-6 and TRBJ2-3; 9 nucleotides match TRBD2. Losses at the gene ends were 6 bases for V and 2 bases for J; bases not matched to a gene: 6. The CDR3 is made up of 15 amino acids. The germline gives CDR1 MNHNY, CDR2 SVGAGI (reference sequence). The DNA of the CDR3 is TGTGCCAGCAGGGATAGCGGGAGCTACACAGATACGCAGTATTTT. As protein: CASRDSGSYTDTQYF.

The rearrangement uses TRBV6-6 and TRBJ1-2; D is undetermined. Trimming removed 5 bases from V and 7 bases from J, with 11 bases in between. This CDR3 is 12 amino acids long. Per germline, CDR1 MNHNY and CDR2 SVGAGI (reference sequence). CDR3 sequence (DNA): TGTGCCAGCAGTGCACTGGTCTCTGGCTACACCTTC. This translates into CASSALVSGYTF.

A few counts support this clonotype. This chain uses TRBV20-1 with TRBJ2-5; 11 bases map to TRBD2. The CDR3 is 17 amino acids. V lost 6 bases and J lost 4; bases outside the gene matches: 16. Germline values: CDR1 DFQATT, CDR2 SNEGSKA (reference sequence). This chain's CDR3 is CSAGSGRAIITGETQYF. CDR3 nucleotide sequence: TGCAGTGCCGGTAGCGGGAGGGCCATCATCACGGGAGAGACCCAGTACTTC.

The CDR3, as DNA: TGCGCCAGCAGCCAAGTTGACAGGGAGTCCAGAAAACTGTTTTTT. It specifies CASSQVDRESRKLFF. This rearrangement joins TRBV4-1 to TRBJ1-4; TRBD1 agrees at 7 bases. V trimming: 1 base; J trimming: 10 bases; junction bases outside the gene matches: 9. CDR1 MGHRA and CDR2 YSYEKL come from the germline V gene. The CDR3 spans 15 residues.

The chain employs TRBV2 and TRBJ1-2, with D tentatively TRBD1 (5 bases). CDR1 SNHLY and CDR2 FYNNEI come from the germline V gene. CDR3 length: 14 amino acids. V was pared by 4 bases and J by 4 bases, with 13 bases between. CDR3 sequence: CASSASRQTYGYTF. The CDR3 DNA follows: TGTGCCAGCAGTGCTTCACGACAGACCTATGGCTACACCTTC. The full variable domain, with the rest looked up from reference TRBV2 and TRBJ1-2, is EPEVTQTPSHQVTQMGQEVILRCVPISNHLYFYWYRQILGQKVEFLVSFYNNEISEKSEIFDDQFSVERPDGSNFTLKIRSTKLEDSAMYFCASSASRQTYGYTFGSGTRLTVV.

The chain employs TRBV20-1 and TRBJ1-1; no firm D call. Germline V gene lookup returns CDR1 DFQATT and CDR2 SNEGSKA (reference sequence). CDR3 size: 15 residues. V shed 2 bases and J shed 0 bases, with 13 bases lying between them. Here the CDR3 reads CSARKRAGMNTEAFF. The DNA for the CDR3 is TGCAGTGCTAGAAAAAGGGCGGGAATGAACACTGAAGCTTTCTTT.